The 21 T cell receptor beta chains listed next were all sequenced from one sample in a study of T-cell memory formation after mild COVID-19. Each CDR3 protein is one row after TCRdb ran MiXCR on the 5' RACE reads. The sample yields around 130,000 distinct CDR3 sequences, more than 13% seen once. The specimen sequenced was PBMCs or a T cell subset sorted from them (not recorded which). The receptors shown here come from an adult woman who had mild COVID-19 (a few samples of this study predate the infection). Cell type and time point are not known.

This clonotype was seen only a few times. The J gene is TRBJ2-5, the V gene TRBV20-1; D is ambiguous. Trimming took off 6 bases at V and 4 bases at J, with 6 bases between the two ends. CDR3 size: 10 residues. From germline, CDR1 is DFQATT and CDR2 SNEGSKA (reference sequence). CDR3 sequence: CSAYRETQYF. The CDR3 region has the DNA TGCAGTGCCTATCGAGAGACCCAGTACTTC.

The chain links TRBV7-9 to TRBJ2-3; D is perhaps TRBD2 (6 bases). With 5 bases removed from V and 3 bases from J, the gap between germline ends came to 18 bases. The CDR3 sequence is 16 residues long. The V gene's germline CDR1 is SEHNR and CDR2 FQNEAQ (reference sequence). The CDR3 here is CASSLGSGSGTDTQYF. CDR3 bases: TGTGCCAGCAGCCTGGGTAGCGGTTCAGGGACAGATACGCAGTATTTT.

The sample holds a few counts of this clonotype. J is TRBJ1-1 and V is TRBV12-3 or TRBV12-4; 7 bases align to TRBD1. Germline trimming cut 5 bases from V and 10 bases from J; bases unmatched to any gene: 7. The CDR3 is 12 residues long. CDR3 nucleotide sequence: TGTGCCAGCAGTAACTCTGACAGGGCAGCTTTCTTT. Translated, it gives CASSNSDRAAFF.

V is TRBV24-1 and J is TRBJ2-1, with D unresolved. The V end lost 2 bases, the J end lost 9 bases, and 7 bases lay between the germline ends. The CDR3 totals 12 residues. Germline loops: CDR1 KGHDR, CDR2 SFDVKD. The CDR3 here is CATSDWTGEQFF. The CDR3, as DNA: TGTGCCACCAGTGATTGGACGGGTGAGCAGTTCTTC.

This clonotype has more than one count but fewer than ten. The chain carries TRBV10-3 and TRBJ2-7; D possibly corresponds to TRBD2 (5 bases). CDR1 ENHRY and CDR2 SYGVKD come from the germline V gene. The V end lost 3 bases, the J end lost 5 bases, and 17 bases lay between the germline ends. The CDR3 loop spans 15 amino acids. The DNA of the CDR3 is TGTGCCATCAGTGAAAGTAAGGAGGAGGAGCACGAGCAGTACTTC. This codes for CAISESKEEEHEQYF.

This clonotype was found a few times. The chain combines TRBV5-1 with TRBJ2-1; D ambiguous. Germline values: CDR1 SGHRS, CDR2 YFSETQ. The CDR3 length is 12 residues. V lost 0 bases and J lost 6, with 4 bases in between. Written as DNA, the CDR3 is TGCGCCAGCAGCTTGGTCGCCAATGAGCAGTTCTTC. Its protein product is CASSLVANEQFF.

This clonotype has more than one count but fewer than ten. The V gene is TRBV6-2 or TRBV6-3, the J gene TRBJ1-1, with D perhaps TRBD1 (6 bases). V was cut by 2 bases and J by 3 bases, with 13 bases left in between. This CDR3 contains 15 residues. From germline, CDR1 is MNHEY and CDR2 SVGEGT. The CDR3 is CASSYLGASYTEAFF. The CDR3 bases are TGTGCCAGCAGTTACCTGGGGGCGAGTTACACTGAAGCTTTCTTT.

The rearrangement joins TRBV5-6 to TRBJ1-4; no clear D gene. With 5 bases removed from V and 4 bases from J, the gap between germline ends came to 6 bases. The germline V gene has CDR1 SGHDT and CDR2 YYEEEE. This CDR3 region has 12 residues. The CDR3: CASRGGNEKLFF. CDR3 nucleotide sequence: TGTGCCAGCAGGGGAGGTAATGAAAAACTGTTTTTT.

This clonotype was observed many times. The chain carries TRBV12-3 or TRBV12-4 and TRBJ2-5; 9 bases align to TRBD1. The CDR3 spans 14 residues. Trimming removed 2 bases from V and 5 bases from J; junction bases left unmatched: 3. The CDR3 is CASSLTGGVETQYF. The DNA of the CDR3 is TGTGCCAGCAGTTTAACAGGGGGCGTCGAGACCCAGTACTTC.

This clonotype turned up a few times. V gene TRBV21-1 combines with J gene TRBJ2-1; the table names TRBD2, a call not compared with the DNA. TRBV21-1 is described as a pseudogene. The CDR3 has 17 amino acids. As DNA, the CDR3 is TGTGCCAGCAGCAAATCCCTAGCGGGAGGGCCTGTGGATGAGCAGTTCTTC. It specifies CASSKSLAGGPVDEQFF.

This chain uses TRBV24-1 with TRBJ1-2, with D unresolved. Germline CDR1 reads KGHDR; CDR2 reads SFDVKD. The V and J ends lost 5 bases and 5 bases respectively, with 8 bases between them. CDR3 size: 12 residues. CDR3 region: CATSATGYGYTF. The CDR3 nucleotides are TGTGCCACCAGTGCTACTGGGTATGGCTACACCTTC.

This clonotype was seen many times. The chain uses TRBV12-3 or TRBV12-4 and TRBJ2-3; TRBD1 aligns across 10 bases. Germline trimming cut 3 bases from V and 3 bases from J; bases unmatched to any gene: 0. The CDR3 is 14 residues long. The CDR3 nucleotides read TGTGCCAGCAGTTTGGGACAGGGGACAGATACGCAGTATTTT. Its protein product is CASSLGQGTDTQYF.

V is TRBV18 and J is TRBJ1-1; no clear D gene. Trimming pared 4 bases from V and 0 bases from J, leaving 12 bases between. Germline CDR1 and CDR2: KGHSH and LQKENI. The CDR3 is 15 amino acids. The CDR3 sequence is CASSQGETVNTEAFF. The CDR3, as DNA: TGTGCCAGCTCACAAGGAGAGACGGTGAACACTGAAGCTTTCTTT.

This clonotype was detected a few times. The V gene is TRBV7-6, the J gene TRBJ2-2; D uncertain. This CDR3 has 14 amino acids. Trimming left V 3 bases short and J 0 bases short, with 5 bases between. Germline CDR1 reads SGHVS; CDR2 reads FNYEAQ. CDR3 sequence (DNA): TGTGCCAGCAGCTTGGACCCGAACACCGGGGAGCTGTTTTTT. Translating gives CASSLDPNTGELFF.

In its sample, this clonotype was seen a few times. The chain joins TRBV3-1 to TRBJ1-2; no reliable D call. This CDR3 region has 15 residues. V shed 3 bases and J shed 3 bases, with 14 bases lying between them. Germline CDR1 LGHDT, CDR2 YNNKEL (reference sequence). The CDR3 sequence: CASSHPGPGDYGYTF. CDR3 coding DNA: TGTGCCAGCAGCCACCCTGGACCGGGAGACTATGGCTACACCTTC.

The chain has TRBV9 and TRBJ2-3; 15 nucleotides match TRBD2. Germline CDR1 is SGDLS and CDR2 is YYNGEE. J gave up 3 bases and V 4 bases, and 6 bases lay outside the gene matches. The CDR3 spans 17 residues. CDR3 sequence reads: CASSHRTSGGATDTQYF. The CDR3 DNA sequence: TGTGCCAGCAGCCACCGGACTAGCGGGGGGGCTACAGATACGCAGTATTTT. The variable domain in full, completed from reference TRBV9 and TRBJ2-3, reads DSGVTQTPKHLITATGQRVTLRCSPRSGDLSVYWYQQSLDQGLQFLIQYYNGEERAKGNILERFSAQQFPDLHSELNLSSLELGDSALYFCASSHRTSGGATDTQYFGPGTRLTVL.

The chain employs TRBV6-6 and TRBJ2-5; D is tentatively TRBD1 or TRBD2 (5 bases each). Germline loops: CDR1 MNHNY, CDR2 SVGAGI (reference sequence). The CDR3 sequence is 16 residues long. Deletions cut 0 bases from V and 4 bases from J, with 15 bases between. This chain's CDR3 is CASSYSGRGAPETQYF. DNA of the CDR3: TGTGCCAGCAGTTACTCGGGCCGAGGGGCTCCAGAGACCCAGTACTTC.

The CDR3, as DNA: TGTGCCAGCAGCTTATCGGCCTTAGGAGGGAGGCCCTACGAGCAGTACTTC. This gives the protein CASSLSALGGRPYEQYF. The V gene is TRBV7-6, the J gene TRBJ2-7, with a possible D match to TRBD2 (6 bases). The CDR3 has 17 residues. Trimming took off 2 bases at V and 2 bases at J, with 19 bases between the two ends. Germline V gene lookup returns CDR1 SGHVS and CDR2 FNYEAQ.

The V gene is TRBV7-2, the J gene TRBJ2-7; D gene unclear. The length of the CDR3 is 14 residues. The V and J ends lost 4 bases and 0 bases respectively, with 10 bases between them. Germline V lookup: CDR1 SGHTA, CDR2 FQGNSA. The CDR3 bases are TGTGCCAGCAGCTCGGAGAGGAGCTCCTACGAGCAGTACTTC. This sequence encodes CASSSERSSYEQYF.

There are a few counts of this clonotype. The chain uses TRBV18 and TRBJ2-4; D is uncertain. CDR3 length equals 16 residues. Per the germline V gene, CDR1 is KGHSH and CDR2 is LQKENI. Trimming cost V 6 bases and J 0 bases, with 15 bases left between them. CDR3 in DNA: TGTGCCAGCTCCGGCATCCCGATATTAGCCAAAAACATTCAGTACTTC. As protein: CASSGIPILAKNIQYF. Combining the CDR3 with reference TRBV18 and TRBJ2-4 gives the whole variable domain NAGVMQNPRHLVRRRGQEARLRCSPMKGHSHVYWYRQLPEEGLKFMVYLQKENIIDESGMPKERFSAEFPKEGPSILRIQQVVRGDSAAYFCASSGIPILAKNIQYFGAGTRLSVL.

The chain combines TRBV7-9 with TRBJ2-7; no definite D call. Germline V gene data show CDR1 as SEHNR and CDR2 as FQNEAQ (reference sequence). V was pared by 0 bases and J by 5 bases, with 8 bases between. CDR3 size: 13 residues. CDR3 coding DNA: TGTGCCAGCAGCTTAGCACAGCAAGACGAGCAGTACTTC. The encoded protein is CASSLAQQDEQYF.